The 15 T cell receptor beta chains below come from one sample, sequenced in a study of CD4+ T cells in melanoma. Data came from immunoSEQ multiplex PCR; TCRdb stores just in-frame clones and leaves some out. The sample has approximately 12,000 clones, approximately 65% seen once; the top ten hold 10% to 15%. The material sequenced was cells from a culture (not recorded whether cultured in vitro). The receptors stem from a human donor with melanoma.

V and J are TRBV7-2 and TRBJ1-2, with D perhaps TRBD1 (6 bases). Germline lookup yields CDR1 SGHTA and CDR2 FQGNSA. V gave up 0 bases and J gave up 4 bases, with 12 bases separating them. The CDR3 sequence is 15 residues long. CDR3 DNA: TGTGCCAGCAGCTTAGCGGGGGGGCAAAGCTATGGCTACACCTTC. Its protein product is CASSLAGGQSYGYTF.

The chain has TRBV19 and TRBJ2-3; no reliable D call. Germline assignment: CDR1 LNHDA and CDR2 SQIVND (reference sequence). V gave up 6 bases and J gave up 3 bases, with 7 bases separating them. The CDR3 extends over 12 amino acids. CDR3 in DNA: TGTGCCAGTAGGGGTCAGACAGATACGCAGTATTTT. Translation: CASRGQTDTQYF.

The chain recombines TRBV5-1 with TRBJ1-1; D is uncertain. Germline V CDR1 and CDR2: SGHRS, YFSETQ. V lost 5 bases and J 1 base, leaving 9 bases between the germline ends. The CDR3 has 13 amino acids. CDR3 in amino acids: CASRSAPNTEAFF. The CDR3 DNA is TGCGCCAGCAGATCGGCGCCGAACACTGAAGCTTTCTTT.

CDR3 residues: CASSITASRGTEAFF. CDR3 coding DNA: TGTGCCAGTAGTATCACTGCGTCCAGAGGCACTGAAGCTTTCTTT. This chain uses TRBV19 with TRBJ1-1; D unresolved. V gave up 3 bases and J gave up 4 bases, with 15 bases separating them. The CDR3 runs 15 residues. Germline CDR1 LNHDA, CDR2 SQIVND (reference sequence).

The chain uses TRBV18 and TRBJ1-1, with TRBD1 as a possible D gene (5 bases). The CDR3 length is 14 residues. Germline V lookup: CDR1 KGHSH, CDR2 LQKENI. The V and J ends lost 3 bases and 1 base respectively, with 9 bases between them. Here the CDR3 DNA reads TGTGCCAGCTCACCGAAGGGGACGAACACTGAAGCTTTCTTT. Translating it yields CASSPKGTNTEAFF.

This clone was counted once. J is TRBJ1-1 and V is TRBV5-1, with TRBD1 identical over 10 bases. Germline CDR1 SGHRS, CDR2 YFSETQ. J lost 10 bases, V lost 0 bases, and 9 bases had no gene match. The CDR3 is made up of 15 amino acids. This CDR3 reads CASSLALGQGGPAFF. CDR3 DNA: TGCGCCAGCAGCTTGGCCCTTGGACAGGGGGGCCCAGCTTTCTTT.

The chain has TRBV7-6 and TRBJ2-1, with D tentatively TRBD1 or TRBD2 (5 bases each). Germline-derived CDR1 and CDR2 are SGHVS and FNYEAQ. The CDR3 is made up of 15 amino acids. V was pared by 5 bases and J by 0 bases, with 11 bases between. The CDR3 spells CASSLSGGSYNEQFF. CDR3 coding DNA: TGTGCCAGCAGCCTCAGTGGGGGCTCCTACAATGAGCAGTTCTTC.

The chain has TRBV13 and TRBJ2-5; D is perhaps TRBD2 (7 bases). The CDR3 runs 15 residues. V lost 6 bases to trimming and J lost 5 bases, with 19 bases between them. CDR1 PRHDT and CDR2 FYEKMQ come from the germline V gene (reference sequence). CDR3 bases: TGTGCCAGCAGTTCTCCGGGACACGGGAGGGAGACCCAGTACTTC. This codes for CASSSPGHGRETQYF.

This clone was found a few times. The CDR3 nucleotides read TGCGCCAGCAGCTTGGTAGGGCCCCAAGAGACCCAGTACTTC. Translated, it gives CASSLVGPQETQYF. This chain connects TRBV5-1 to TRBJ2-5, with D unclear. The CDR3 contains 14 residues. CDR1 is SGHRS and CDR2 is YFSETQ in the germline V gene. Trimming left V 0 bases short and J 1 base short, with 7 bases between.

CDR3 sequence reads: CASSAGGPTLETQYF. The CDR3 DNA is TGTGCCAGCAGTGCCGGGGGGCCAACGTTGGAGACCCAGTACTTC. The genes are TRBV6-1 and TRBJ2-5; tentatively, D is TRBD2 (7 bases). Trimming removed 4 bases at V and 5 bases at J, with 17 bases between. Germline CDR1 MNHNS, CDR2 SASEGT. The CDR3 covers 15 residues.

J is TRBJ1-3 and V is TRBV6-6, with 9 bases fitting TRBD1. The length of the CDR3 is 12 residues. V trimming: 10 bases; J trimming: 4 bases; junction bases outside the gene matches: 2. Germline CDR1 MNHNY, CDR2 SVGAGI (reference sequence). CDR3 DNA sequence: TGTGCCACCGGGACAGGGGGAAACACCATATATTTT. As protein: CATGTGGNTIYF.

The chain is built from TRBV10-2 and TRBJ1-1, with TRBD1 matching over 8 bases. CDR1 is WSHSY, CDR2 SAAADI, per germline. The CDR3 is 13 amino acids. The ends lost 5 bases at V and 9 bases at J; junction bases unmatched: 8. The CDR3 loop is CASSTGQGRKAFF. The CDR3 DNA sequence: TGCGCCAGCAGTACTGGACAGGGCAGGAAAGCTTTCTTT.

V is TRBV6-1 and J is TRBJ2-1, with 8 bases that match TRBD2. Germline trimming cut 5 bases from V and 7 bases from J; bases unmatched to any gene: 1. The germline V gene has CDR1 MNHNS and CDR2 SASEGT. The CDR3 extends over 12 amino acids. The CDR3 region is CASSLAGNEQFF. The CDR3 nucleotides are TGTGCCAGCAGTTTAGCGGGGAATGAGCAGTTCTTC.

The chain recombines TRBV6-5 with TRBJ2-6; D gene ambiguous. Germline V gene data show CDR1 as MNHEY and CDR2 as SVGAGI. The CDR3 loop spans 14 amino acids. V was shortened by 4 bases and J by 0 bases, with 4 bases between the two germline ends. CDR3 sequence: CASSWGSGANVLTF. CDR3 DNA: TGTGCCAGCAGTTGGGGCTCTGGGGCCAACGTCCTGACTTTC.

This clone was seen only once. The chain employs TRBV5-1 and TRBJ2-3; 10 nucleotides match TRBD1. Per the germline V gene, CDR1 is SGHRS and CDR2 is YFSETQ. There are 16 residues in the CDR3. The V gene end was trimmed by 2 bases and the J gene end by 7 bases; junction bases not matched to a gene: 10. CDR3: CASSLLQTGGANTQYF. As DNA, the CDR3 is TGCGCCAGCAGCTTACTACAGACAGGGGGCGCGAATACGCAGTATTTT.